This TCR beta chain was found in a study of T cells in localized non-small cell lung cancer. The table came from immunoSEQ multiplex PCR; TCRdb's copy has only in-frame clones and leaves some out. In the table there are approximately 41,000 clones, about 86% of which are singletons. This CDR3 is 14 amino acids long. Trimming pared 6 bases from V and 2 bases from J, leaving 15 bases between. Germline values: CDR1 SGHRS, CDR2 YFSETQ. Overall study results and limits: Adjacent uninvolved lung tissue had the highest T cell clonality, exceeding tumor.

On this clone itself: Antigen unknown.

Sequenced material: peripheral blood, taken before any cancer treatment. The source of this sequence is a woman aged 18 to 55 with stage III lung adenocarcinoma. The chain couples TRBV5-1 to TRBJ2-7; D is possibly TRBD1 (6 bases). CDR3 sequence: CASKSQGSTYEQYF. The CDR3 DNA is TGCGCCAGCAAATCACAGGGTTCCACCTACGAGCAGTACTTC.